These T cell receptor beta chains were read from a single sample in a study of T cells after yellow fever vaccination. Each CDR3 protein is one row after TCRdb ran MiXCR on the 5' RACE reads. The table includes roughly 65,000 distinct CDR3 sequences, 5.5% to 7.5% detected once. The starting material was CD4+ T cells sorted from PBMCs, obtained roughly 15 days after the first yellow fever vaccination. The receptors come from a man between 18 and 29 years old who received the YFV17D yellow fever vaccine. The CDR3 runs from the conserved cysteine through the conserved F or W. The D gene is left open where the match is weak. A row's size may be missing; if present it is once, few, many or a size class.

V	J	D	size	DNA	CDR3
TRBV20-1	TRBJ2-1	.	many	TGCAGTGCTAGTCCCGGGACCCACAATGAGCAGTTCTTC	CSASPGTHNEQFF
TRBV12-3/TRBV12-4	TRBJ2-7	TRBD1	many	TGTGCCAGCAGTTTTGAGGGGGCCCACGAGCAGTACTTC	CASSFEGAHEQYF
TRBV5-1	TRBJ2-5	.	many	TGCGCCAGCCGGAATACGGGGGGCAGAGAGACCCAGTACTTC	CASRNTGGRETQYF
TRBV30	TRBJ2-3	.	many	TGTGCCTGGAGTGTACAAGACACAGATACGCAGTATTTT	CAWSVQDTDTQYF
TRBV12-3/TRBV12-4	TRBJ2-3	TRBD2	many	TGTGCCAGCAGACGGGCCAGCGGGGGGGCCAGCGCAGATACGCAGTATTTT	CASRRASGGASADTQYF
TRBV2	TRBJ1-2	TRBD1	many	TGTGCCAGCAGCGCAGCAGGGGGCTCCGGTCTTAGCTACACCTTC	CASSAAGGSGLSYTF
TRBV20-1	TRBJ2-1	TRBD2	many	TGCAGTGCTAGACTAACGTCGGGGGGGGAGTATGAGCAGTTCTTC	CSARLTSGGEYEQFF
TRBV5-1	TRBJ2-1	.	many	TGCGCCAGCAGTGGAGACATCAATGAGCAGTTCTTC	CASSGDINEQFF
TRBV28	TRBJ2-1	.	many	TGTGCCAGCAGTTTACCCCACAATGAGCAGTTCTTC	CASSLPHNEQFF
TRBV7-9	TRBJ1-1	.	many	TGTGCCAGCAGCCCATCCGGTGGGGACACTGAAGCTTTCTTT	CASSPSGGDTEAFF
TRBV16	TRBJ2-4	.	.	TGTGCCAGCACCCAGCCGGGACCAGGGATAGCCAAAAACATTCAGTACTTC	CASTQPGPGIAKNIQYF
TRBV7-2	TRBJ1-4	TRBD1	many	TGTGCCAGCAGCAAACAGGGGGCGGAAAAACTGTTTTTT	CASSKQGAEKLFF
TRBV12-3/TRBV12-4	TRBJ2-3	.	many	TGTGCCAGCAGTTTGCGGCCAAGGGCAGATACGCAGTATTTT	CASSLRPRADTQYF
TRBV7-2	TRBJ2-3	.	many	TGTGCCAGCAGCCACCCGATCCCAGGGATTTCCACAGATACGCAGTATTTT	CASSHPIPGISTDTQYF
TRBV6-5	TRBJ2-5	.	many	TGTGCCAGCAGTTACTCAGGGACCCCTGCTTACCAAGAGACCCAGTACTTC	CASSYSGTPAYQETQYF
TRBV6-2/TRBV6-3	TRBJ2-1	TRBD1	few	TGTGCCAGCACCGAACACAGGGGGCGATGGAATGAGCAGTTCTTC	CASTEHRGRWNEQFF
TRBV30	TRBJ1-3	.	many	TGTGCCTGGAGTATAGGAGGGAGCCCCGGTCGAAACACCATATATTTT	CAWSIGGSPGRNTIYF
TRBV12-3/TRBV12-4	TRBJ2-3	TRBD2	many	TGTGCCAGCAGCACATTTGCGGGGGGTATGGATACGCAGTATTTT	CASSTFAGGMDTQYF
TRBV19	TRBJ1-5	.	many	TGTGCCAGTAGATCCCCTCAGGGGAGGGGCAATCAGCCCCAGCATTTT	CASRSPQGRGNQPQHF
TRBV30	TRBJ1-2	.	many	TGTGCCTGGAGTGCGACAGGCTATGGCTACACCTTC	CAWSATGYGYTF
TRBV7-2	TRBJ1-5	TRBD1	many	TGTGCCAGCAGCGTATTAGGACAGGCCCAGCCCCAGCATTTT	CASSVLGQAQPQHF
TRBV12-3/TRBV12-4	TRBJ2-3	.	many	TGTGCCAGCAGTTTATCCCAGGGGCCAGATACGCAGTATTTT	CASSLSQGPDTQYF
TRBV3-1	TRBJ2-3	.	many	TGTGCCAGCAGCCAAGAGTATACGCAGTATTTT	CASSQEYTQYF
TRBV6-1	TRBJ2-3	.	many	TGTGCCAGCAGTGAATACGCAGATACGCAGTATTTT	CASSEYADTQYF
TRBV5-1	TRBJ1-6	.	many	TGCGCCAGCAGTCCAGGGGAGAGTTCACCCCTCCACTTT	CASSPGESSPLHF
TRBV11-2	TRBJ2-3	.	many	TGTGCCAGCAGCTTACGAGGGCCGCCCAGCCCTAGCACAGATACGCAGTATTTT	CASSLRGPPSPSTDTQYF
TRBV29-1	TRBJ2-2	TRBD1	many	TGCAGCGCAGGACAGGGGAACGGGGAGCTGTTTTTT	CSAGQGNGELFF
TRBV6-2/TRBV6-3	TRBJ1-2	TRBD1	many	TGTGCCAGCCGCTTGACAGGGCGCCCGGATGGCTACACCTTC	CASRLTGRPDGYTF
TRBV19	TRBJ2-5	.	many	TGTGCCAGTAGTAGATTGAGGGGATCCCAAGAGACCCAGTACTTC	CASSRLRGSQETQYF
TRBV5-1	TRBJ2-3	TRBD2	.	TGCGCCAGCAGCTCTACTAGCGGCACAGATACGCAGTATTTT	CASSSTSGTDTQYF
TRBV5-5	TRBJ1-2	.	many	TGTGCCAGCTACTACAGCTTCGAATATGGCTACACCTTC	CASYYSFEYGYTF
TRBV7-2	TRBJ1-5	.	many	TGTGCCAGCAGCTTGGGGAGGGATAGCAATCAGCCCCAGCATTTT	CASSLGRDSNQPQHF
TRBV5-1	TRBJ2-5	TRBD2	many	TGCGCCAGCAGCTTGCAGGGGACTAGCGTCGAGACCCAGTACTTC	CASSLQGTSVETQYF
TRBV5-1	TRBJ2-3	.	many	TGCGCCAGCAGCCTACGACAGAGAGATACGCAGTATTTT	CASSLRQRDTQYF
TRBV7-9	TRBJ1-1	TRBD1	many	TGTGCCAGCAGCCCCCGGGACAGGGGGGACACTGAAGCTTTCTTT	CASSPRDRGDTEAFF
TRBV11-3	TRBJ2-7	.	many	TGTGCCAGCAGTTTCCGGGACGGAGTTACCGAGCAGTACTTC	CASSFRDGVTEQYF
TRBV10-3	TRBJ2-5	.	many	TGTGCCATCAAGCTAGAACCCCAAGAGACCCAGTACTTC	CAIKLEPQETQYF
TRBV5-1	TRBJ2-3	.	many	TGCGCCAGCAGCTTTACGGCCTCCACAGATACGCAGTATTTT	CASSFTASTDTQYF
TRBV28	TRBJ2-1	.	many	TGTGCCACCCGGGCCGGGTTCCGGGATGAGCAGTTCTTC	CATRAGFRDEQFF
TRBV6-2/TRBV6-3	TRBJ2-2	.	many	TGTGCCAGCAAGGGCCGGACCGGGGAGCTGTTTTTT	CASKGRTGELFF
TRBV30	TRBJ2-5	.	many	TGTGCCTGGAGTGTAGGACTTATCCGGGGTCAAGAGACCCAGTACTTC	CAWSVGLIRGQETQYF
TRBV12-3/TRBV12-4	TRBJ1-1	.	.	TGTGCCAGCAGTTTCGAGTCGTCGTCGAACACTGAAGCTTTCTTT	CASSFESSSNTEAFF
TRBV12-3/TRBV12-4	TRBJ2-3	TRBD2	many	TGTGCCAGCAGTGGACTAGCGGGGGCCACAGATACGCAGTATTTT	CASSGLAGATDTQYF
TRBV4-1	TRBJ2-1	TRBD2	many	TGCGCCAGCAGCCAAGAGGCTAGCGGGGGCTACAATGAGCAGTTCTTC	CASSQEASGGYNEQFF
TRBV28	TRBJ1-5	.	many	TGTGCCAGCAGACAGGGTGGCAGCAATCAGCCCCAGCATTTT	CASRQGGSNQPQHF